Given below is one TCR beta chain in context. Its specificity is not known. These data come from a study of cytomegalovirus exposure and HLA in healthy donors. CDR3 length: 14 amino acids. The germline CDR1 and CDR2 sequences are SGHTS and YDEGEE. The V and J ends lost 0 bases and 6 bases respectively, with 9 bases between them. The PCR made use of 60 Vbeta and 13 Jbeta primers. Generated by immunoSEQ multiplex PCR, the TCRdb table keeps only in-frame clones and is missing some. The table shows 65,000 to 100,000 clones, with 60% to 80% occurring only once. Study findings and constraints: Immune exposure was documented only through CMV serostatus. Indistinguishability led to the exclusion of some V segments, TRBV6-2 and TRBV6-3 included. Reports credit the classifier with highly specific, highly sensitive diagnosis of cytomegalovirus status.

Each donor was nominally healthy when sampled (though unrecorded immune exposures were likely). This clonotype was sampled from a female donor in good health and CMV-seronegative. The chain links TRBV5-8 to TRBJ2-2; a weak D match, TRBD1 (5 bases). The sample comprised PBMCs. The CDR3 bases are TGTGCCAGCAGCTTGGAAGGGGTGGCCGGGGAGCTGTTTTTT. Protein: CASSLEGVAGELFF.